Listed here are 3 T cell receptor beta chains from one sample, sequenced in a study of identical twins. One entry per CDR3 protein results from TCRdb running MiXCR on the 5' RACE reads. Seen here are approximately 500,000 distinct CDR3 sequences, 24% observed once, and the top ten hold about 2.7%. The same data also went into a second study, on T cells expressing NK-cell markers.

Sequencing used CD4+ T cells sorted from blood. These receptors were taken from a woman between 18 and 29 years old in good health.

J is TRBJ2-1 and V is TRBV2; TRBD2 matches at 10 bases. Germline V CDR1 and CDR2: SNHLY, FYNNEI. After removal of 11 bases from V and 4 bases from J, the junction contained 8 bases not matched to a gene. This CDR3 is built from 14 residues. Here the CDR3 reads CAGTLAGLYNEQFF. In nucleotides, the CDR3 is TGTGCCGGCACACTAGCGGGGCTTTACAATGAGCAGTTCTTC.

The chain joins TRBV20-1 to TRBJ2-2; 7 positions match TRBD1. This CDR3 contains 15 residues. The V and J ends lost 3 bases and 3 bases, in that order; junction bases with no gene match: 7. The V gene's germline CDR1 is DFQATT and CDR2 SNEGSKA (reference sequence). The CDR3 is CSASLPGQYTGELFF. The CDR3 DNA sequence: TGCAGTGCTAGTCTCCCGGGACAGTACACCGGGGAGCTGTTTTTT.

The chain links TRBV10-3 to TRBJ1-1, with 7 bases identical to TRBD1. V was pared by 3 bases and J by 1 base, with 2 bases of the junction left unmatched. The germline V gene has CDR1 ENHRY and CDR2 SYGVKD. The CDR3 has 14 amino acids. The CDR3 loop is CAISEGTANTEAFF. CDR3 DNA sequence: TGTGCCATCAGTGAAGGGACAGCGAACACTGAAGCTTTCTTT.